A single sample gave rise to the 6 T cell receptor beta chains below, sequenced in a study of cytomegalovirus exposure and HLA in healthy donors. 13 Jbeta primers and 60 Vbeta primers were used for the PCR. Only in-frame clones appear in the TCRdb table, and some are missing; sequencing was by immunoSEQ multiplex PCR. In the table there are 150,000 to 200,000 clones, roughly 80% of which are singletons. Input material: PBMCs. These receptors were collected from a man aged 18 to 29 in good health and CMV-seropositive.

CDR3 in amino acids: CASREGVGTGFDEQYF. The CDR3, as DNA: TGTGCCAGCAGGGAGGGTGTCGGGACAGGGTTCGACGAGCAGTACTTC. This chain links TRBV2 with TRBJ2-7; TRBD1 agrees at 9 bases. Germline trimming cut 6 bases from V and 5 bases from J; bases unmatched to any gene: 14. The CDR3 is made up of 16 amino acids. Germline CDR1 is SNHLY and CDR2 is FYNNEI.

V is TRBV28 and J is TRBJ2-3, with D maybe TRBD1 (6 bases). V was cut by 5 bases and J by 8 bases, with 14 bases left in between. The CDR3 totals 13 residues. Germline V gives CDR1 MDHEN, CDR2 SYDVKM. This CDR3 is CASSPPDRSTQYF. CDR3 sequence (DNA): TGTGCCAGCAGTCCCCCTGACAGGAGTACGCAGTATTTT.

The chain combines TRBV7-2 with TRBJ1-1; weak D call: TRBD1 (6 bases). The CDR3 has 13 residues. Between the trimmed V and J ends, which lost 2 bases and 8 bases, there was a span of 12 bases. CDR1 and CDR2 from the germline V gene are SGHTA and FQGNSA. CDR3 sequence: CASSLMDSLEAFF. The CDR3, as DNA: TGTGCCAGCAGCTTAATGGACAGTCTCGAAGCTTTCTTT.

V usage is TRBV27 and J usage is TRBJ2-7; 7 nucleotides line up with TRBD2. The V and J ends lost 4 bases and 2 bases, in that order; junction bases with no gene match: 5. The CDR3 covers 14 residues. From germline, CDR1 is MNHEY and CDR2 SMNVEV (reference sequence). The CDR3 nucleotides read TGTGCCAGCAGTTGGAGCGGGACTCCCTACGAGCAGTACTTC. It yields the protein CASSWSGTPYEQYF.

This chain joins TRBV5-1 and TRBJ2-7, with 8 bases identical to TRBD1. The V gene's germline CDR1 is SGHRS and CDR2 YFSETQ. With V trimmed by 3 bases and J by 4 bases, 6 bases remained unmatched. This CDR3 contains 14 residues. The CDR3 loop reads CASSSDRVGYEQYF. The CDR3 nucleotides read TGCGCCAGCAGCTCGGACAGGGTAGGTTACGAGCAGTACTTC.

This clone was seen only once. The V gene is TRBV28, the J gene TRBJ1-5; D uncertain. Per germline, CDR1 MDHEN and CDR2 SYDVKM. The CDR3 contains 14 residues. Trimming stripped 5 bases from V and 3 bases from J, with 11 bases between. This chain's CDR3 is CASSPERVNQPQHF. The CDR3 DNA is TGTGCCAGCAGTCCTGAGAGGGTCAATCAGCCCCAGCATTTT. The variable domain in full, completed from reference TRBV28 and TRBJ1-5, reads DVKVTQSSRYLVKRTGEKVFLECVQDMDHENMFWYRQDPGLGLRLIYFSYDVKMKEKGDIPEGYSVSREKKERFSLILESASTNQTSMYLCASSPERVNQPQHFGDGTRLSIL.